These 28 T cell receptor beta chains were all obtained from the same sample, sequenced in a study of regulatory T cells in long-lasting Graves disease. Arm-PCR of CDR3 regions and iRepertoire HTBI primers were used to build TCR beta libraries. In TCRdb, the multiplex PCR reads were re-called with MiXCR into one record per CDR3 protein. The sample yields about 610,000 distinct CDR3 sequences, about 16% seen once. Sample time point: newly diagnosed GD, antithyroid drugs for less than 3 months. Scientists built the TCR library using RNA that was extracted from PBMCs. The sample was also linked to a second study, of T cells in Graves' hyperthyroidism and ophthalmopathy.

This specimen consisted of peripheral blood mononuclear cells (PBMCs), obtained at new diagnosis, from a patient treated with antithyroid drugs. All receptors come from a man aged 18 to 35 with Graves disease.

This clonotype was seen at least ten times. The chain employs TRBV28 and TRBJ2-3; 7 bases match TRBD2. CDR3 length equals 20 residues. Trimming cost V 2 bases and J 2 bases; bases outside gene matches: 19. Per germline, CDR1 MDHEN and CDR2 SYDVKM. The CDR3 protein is CASSLRLARMFPDNTDTQYF. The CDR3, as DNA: TGTGCCAGCAGTTTAAGACTAGCCAGAATGTTTCCGGATAACACAGATACGCAGTATTTT.

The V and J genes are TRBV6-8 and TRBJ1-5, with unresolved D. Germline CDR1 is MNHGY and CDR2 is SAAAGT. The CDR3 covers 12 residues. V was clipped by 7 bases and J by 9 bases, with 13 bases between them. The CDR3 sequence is CASTSPRRPQHF. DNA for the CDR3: TGTGCCAGCACCTCCCCACGGCGGCCCCAGCATTTT.

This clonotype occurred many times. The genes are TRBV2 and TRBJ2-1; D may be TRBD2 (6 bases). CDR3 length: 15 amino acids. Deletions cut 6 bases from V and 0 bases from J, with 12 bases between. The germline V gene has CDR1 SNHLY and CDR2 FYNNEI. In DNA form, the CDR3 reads TGTGCCAGCAGCCTCCTGGGGGGCTCCTACAATGAGCAGTTCTTC. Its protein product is CASSLLGGSYNEQFF.

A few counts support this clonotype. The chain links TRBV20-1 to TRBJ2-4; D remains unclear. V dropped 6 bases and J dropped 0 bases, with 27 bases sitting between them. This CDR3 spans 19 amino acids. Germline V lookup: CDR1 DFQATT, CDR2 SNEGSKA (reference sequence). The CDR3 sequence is CSASLGPDRRNLAKNIQYF. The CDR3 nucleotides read TGCAGTGCCTCCCTCGGGCCGGACCGAAGAAACCTAGCCAAAAACATTCAGTACTTC.

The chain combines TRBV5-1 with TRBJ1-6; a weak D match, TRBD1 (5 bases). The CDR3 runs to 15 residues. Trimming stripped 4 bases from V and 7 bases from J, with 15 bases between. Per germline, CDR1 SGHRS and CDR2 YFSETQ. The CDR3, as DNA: TGCGCCAGCAGCGAGACCATCTGGGGGAATTCACCCCTCCACTTT. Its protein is CASSETIWGNSPLHF.

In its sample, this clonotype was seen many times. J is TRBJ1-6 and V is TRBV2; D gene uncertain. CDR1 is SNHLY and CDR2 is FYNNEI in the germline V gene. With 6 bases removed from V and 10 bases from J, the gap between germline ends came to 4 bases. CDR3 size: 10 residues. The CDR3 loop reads CASRGSPLHF. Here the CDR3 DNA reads TGTGCCAGCAGAGGGTCACCCCTCCACTTT.

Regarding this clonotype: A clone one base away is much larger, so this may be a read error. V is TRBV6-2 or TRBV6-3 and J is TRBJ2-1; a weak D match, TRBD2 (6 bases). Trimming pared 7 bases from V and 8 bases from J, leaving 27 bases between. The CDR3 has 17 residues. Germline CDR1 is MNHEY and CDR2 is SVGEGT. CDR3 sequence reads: CASKHLSSEAGRHEQFF. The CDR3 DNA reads TGTGCCAGCAAGCACTTATCCTCAGAAGCGGGCAGGCATGAGCAGTTCTTC.

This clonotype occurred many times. Here the CDR3 DNA reads TGTGCCAGCAGTGAAAGCGGACTCGGAGAAACCCAGCCCCAGCATTTT. As protein: CASSESGLGETQPQHF. The rearrangement joins TRBV6-1 to TRBJ1-5; D is unresolved. Looked up from germline, CDR1 is MNHNS and CDR2 is SASEGT. V lost 2 bases and J 7 bases, leaving 18 bases between the germline ends. The CDR3 sequence is 16 residues long.

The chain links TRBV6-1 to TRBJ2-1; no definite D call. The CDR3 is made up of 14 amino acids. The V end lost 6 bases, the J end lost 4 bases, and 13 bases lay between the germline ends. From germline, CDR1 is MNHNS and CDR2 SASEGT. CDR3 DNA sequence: TGTGCCAGCAGAGCAAGCTGGATGTACAATGAGCAGTTCTTC. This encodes CASRASWMYNEQFF.

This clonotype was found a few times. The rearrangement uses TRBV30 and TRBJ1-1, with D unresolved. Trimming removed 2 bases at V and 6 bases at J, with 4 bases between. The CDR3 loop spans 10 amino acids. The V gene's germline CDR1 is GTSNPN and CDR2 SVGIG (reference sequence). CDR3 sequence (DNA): TGTGCCTGGAGTTACGCTGAAGCTTTCTTT. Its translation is CAWSYAEAFF.

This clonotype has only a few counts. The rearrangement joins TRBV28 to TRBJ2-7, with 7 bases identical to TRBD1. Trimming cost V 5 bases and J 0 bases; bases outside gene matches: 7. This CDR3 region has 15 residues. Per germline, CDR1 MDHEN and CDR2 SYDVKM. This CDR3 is CASSPHQGVSYEQYF. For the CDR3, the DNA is TGTGCCAGCAGTCCCCATCAGGGGGTCTCCTACGAGCAGTACTTC. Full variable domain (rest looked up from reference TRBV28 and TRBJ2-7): DVKVTQSSRYLVKRTGEKVFLECVQDMDHENMFWYRQDPGLGLRLIYFSYDVKMKEKGDIPEGYSVSREKKERFSLILESASTNQTSMYLCASSPHQGVSYEQYFGPGTRLTVT.

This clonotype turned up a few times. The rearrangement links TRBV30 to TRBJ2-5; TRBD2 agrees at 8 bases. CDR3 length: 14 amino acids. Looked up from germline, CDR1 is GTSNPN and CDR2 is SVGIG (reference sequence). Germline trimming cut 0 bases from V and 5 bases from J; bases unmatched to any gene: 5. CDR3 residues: CAWSVRGGRETQYF. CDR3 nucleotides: TGTGCCTGGAGTGTACGGGGGGGGCGGGAGACCCAGTACTTC. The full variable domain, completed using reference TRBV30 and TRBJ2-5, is SQTIHQWPATLVQPVGSPLSLECTVEGTSNPNLYWYRQAAGRGLQLLFYSVGIGQISSEVPQNLSASRPQDRQFILSSKKLLLSDSGFYLCAWSVRGGRETQYFGPGTRLLVL.

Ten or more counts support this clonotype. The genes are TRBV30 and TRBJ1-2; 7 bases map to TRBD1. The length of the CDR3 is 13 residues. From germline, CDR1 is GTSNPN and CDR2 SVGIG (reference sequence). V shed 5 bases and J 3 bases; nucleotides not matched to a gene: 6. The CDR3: CAWERDSYYGYTF. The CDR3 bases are TGTGCCTGGGAGCGGGACAGCTACTATGGCTACACCTTC.

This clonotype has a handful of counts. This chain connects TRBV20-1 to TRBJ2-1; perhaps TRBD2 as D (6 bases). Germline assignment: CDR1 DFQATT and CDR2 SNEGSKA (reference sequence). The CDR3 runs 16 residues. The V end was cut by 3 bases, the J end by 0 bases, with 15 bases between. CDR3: CSARGLPPFSYNEQFF. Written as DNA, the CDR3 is TGCAGTGCTAGGGGACTGCCCCCCTTCTCCTACAATGAGCAGTTCTTC.

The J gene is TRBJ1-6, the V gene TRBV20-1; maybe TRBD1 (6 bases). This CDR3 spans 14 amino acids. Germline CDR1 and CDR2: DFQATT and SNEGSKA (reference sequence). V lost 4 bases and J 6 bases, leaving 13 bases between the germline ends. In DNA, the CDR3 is TGCAGTGCTATCCTGGACAGCATTAATTCACCCCTCCACTTT. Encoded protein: CSAILDSINSPLHF.

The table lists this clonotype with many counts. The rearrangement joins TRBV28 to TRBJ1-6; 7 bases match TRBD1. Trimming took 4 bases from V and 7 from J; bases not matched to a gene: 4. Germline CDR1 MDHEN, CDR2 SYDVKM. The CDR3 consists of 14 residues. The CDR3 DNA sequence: TGTGCCAGCAGTTCTACAGGGGAAAATTCACCCCTCCACTTT. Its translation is CASSSTGENSPLHF.

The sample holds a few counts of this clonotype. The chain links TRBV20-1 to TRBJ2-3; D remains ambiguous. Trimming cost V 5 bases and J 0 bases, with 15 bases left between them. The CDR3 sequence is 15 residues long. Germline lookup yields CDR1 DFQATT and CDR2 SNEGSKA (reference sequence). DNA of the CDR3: TGCAGTGCTGCCCCTATGGGAATAAGCACAGATACGCAGTATTTT. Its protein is CSAAPMGISTDTQYF.

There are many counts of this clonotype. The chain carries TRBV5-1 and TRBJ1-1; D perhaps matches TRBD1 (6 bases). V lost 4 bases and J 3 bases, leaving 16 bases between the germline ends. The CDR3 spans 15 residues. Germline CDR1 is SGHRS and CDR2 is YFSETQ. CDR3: CASSPQGSTDTEAFF. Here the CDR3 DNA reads TGCGCCAGCAGCCCACAGGGAAGCACGGACACTGAAGCTTTCTTT.

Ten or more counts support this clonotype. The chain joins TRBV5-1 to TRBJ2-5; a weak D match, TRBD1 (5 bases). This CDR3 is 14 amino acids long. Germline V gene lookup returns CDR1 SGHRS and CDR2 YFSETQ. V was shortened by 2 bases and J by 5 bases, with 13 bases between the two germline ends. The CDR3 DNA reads TGCGCCAGCAGCTTCGCAGGGCTTGAGGAGACCCAGTACTTC. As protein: CASSFAGLEETQYF. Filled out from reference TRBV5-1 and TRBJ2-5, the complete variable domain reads KAGVTQTPRYLIKTRGQQVTLSCSPISGHRSVSWYQQTPGQGLQFLFEYFSETQRNKGNFPGRFSGRQFSNSRSEMNVSTLELGDSALYLCASSFAGLEETQYFGPGTRLLVL.

The chain's CDR3 is CASSQDSPTAYSYNEQFF. Written as DNA, the CDR3 is TGCGCCAGCAGCCAAGATTCCCCTACTGCCTACTCCTACAATGAGCAGTTCTTC. The J gene is TRBJ2-1, the V gene TRBV4-1; D gene ambiguous. The CDR3 sequence is 18 residues long. Germline V CDR1 and CDR2: MGHRA, YSYEKL. Deletions cut 0 bases from V and 0 bases from J, with 15 bases between.

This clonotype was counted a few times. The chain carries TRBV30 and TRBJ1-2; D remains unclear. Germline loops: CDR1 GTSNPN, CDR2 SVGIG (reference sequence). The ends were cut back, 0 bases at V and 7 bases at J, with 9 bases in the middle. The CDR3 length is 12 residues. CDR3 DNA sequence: TGTGCCTGGAGTGTGGGCAGAGGTGGCTACACCTTC. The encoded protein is CAWSVGRGGYTF.

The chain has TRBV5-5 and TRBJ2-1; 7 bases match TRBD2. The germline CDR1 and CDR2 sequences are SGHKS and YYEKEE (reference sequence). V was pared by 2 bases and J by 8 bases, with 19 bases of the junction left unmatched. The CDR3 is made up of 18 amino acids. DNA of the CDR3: TGTGCCAGCAGCTTCTCCACCCAGCGGGGTGGAGGTGGGCATGAGCAGTTCTTC. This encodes CASSFSTQRGGGGHEQFF.

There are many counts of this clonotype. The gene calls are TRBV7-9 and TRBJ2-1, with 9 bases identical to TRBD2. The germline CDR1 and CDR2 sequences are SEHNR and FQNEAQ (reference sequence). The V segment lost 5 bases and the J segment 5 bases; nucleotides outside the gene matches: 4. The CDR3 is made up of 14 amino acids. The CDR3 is CASSPTSGHNEQFF. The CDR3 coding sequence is TGTGCCAGCAGCCCTACTAGCGGGCACAATGAGCAGTTCTTC. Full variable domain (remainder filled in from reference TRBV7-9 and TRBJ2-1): DTGVSQNPRHKITKRGQNVTFRCDPISEHNRLYWYRQTLGQGPEFLTYFQNEAQLEKSRLLSDRFSAERPKGSFSTLEIQRTEQGDSAMYLCASSPTSGHNEQFFGPGTRLTVL.

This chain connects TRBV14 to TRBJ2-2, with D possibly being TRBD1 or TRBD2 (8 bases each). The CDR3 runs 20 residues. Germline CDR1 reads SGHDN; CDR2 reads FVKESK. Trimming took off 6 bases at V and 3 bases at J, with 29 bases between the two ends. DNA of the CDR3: TGTGCCAGCAGTCCTTCGTGGACAGGGAGGAGGCGGGAGGACACCGGGGAGCTGTTTTTT. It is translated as CASSPSWTGRRREDTGELFF.

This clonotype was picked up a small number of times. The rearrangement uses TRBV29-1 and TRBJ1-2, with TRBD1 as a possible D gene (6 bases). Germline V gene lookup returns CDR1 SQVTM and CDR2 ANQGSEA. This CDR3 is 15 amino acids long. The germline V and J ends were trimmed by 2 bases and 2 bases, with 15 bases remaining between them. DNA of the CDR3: TGCAGCGTTGAAAGGACAGCATCTAGCAACTATGGCTACACCTTC. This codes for CSVERTASSNYGYTF.

The CDR3, as DNA: TGTGCCAGCTCACCAAGGACACTAGCGGGAGTGTACAATGAGCAGTTCTTC. The encoded protein is CASSPRTLAGVYNEQFF. The rearrangement links TRBV18 to TRBJ2-1; TRBD2 aligns across 11 bases. The CDR3 has 17 residues. Germline V gives CDR1 KGHSH, CDR2 LQKENI. V lost 2 bases to trimming and J lost 4 bases; unmatched junction nucleotides: 7.

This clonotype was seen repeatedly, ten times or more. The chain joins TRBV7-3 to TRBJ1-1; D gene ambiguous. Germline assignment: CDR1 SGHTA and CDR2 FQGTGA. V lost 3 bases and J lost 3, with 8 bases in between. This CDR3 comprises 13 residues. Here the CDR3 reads CASSFTRDTEAFF. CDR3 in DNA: TGTGCCAGCAGCTTCACGCGCGACACTGAAGCTTTCTTT. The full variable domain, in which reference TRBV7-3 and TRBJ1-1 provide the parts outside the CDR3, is GAGVSQTPSNKVTEKGKYVELRCDPISGHTALYWYRQSLGQGPEFLIYFQGTGAADDSGLPNDRFFAVRPEGSVSTLKIQRTERGDSAVYLCASSFTRDTEAFFGQGTRLTVV.

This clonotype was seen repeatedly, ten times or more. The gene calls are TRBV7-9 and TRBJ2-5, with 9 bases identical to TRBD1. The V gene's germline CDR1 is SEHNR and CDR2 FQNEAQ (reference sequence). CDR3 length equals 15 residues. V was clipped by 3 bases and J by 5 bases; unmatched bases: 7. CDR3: CASSFRDRDGETQYF. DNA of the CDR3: TGTGCCAGCAGCTTTAGGGACAGGGACGGCGAGACCCAGTACTTC. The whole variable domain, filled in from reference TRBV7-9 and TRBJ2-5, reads DTGVSQNPRHKITKRGQNVTFRCDPISEHNRLYWYRQTLGQGPEFLTYFQNEAQLEKSRLLSDRFSAERPKGSFSTLEIQRTEQGDSAMYLCASSFRDRDGETQYFGPGTRLLVL.